This T cell receptor (beta chain) is drawn from a study of blood T cells in healthy people across ages (dated by TCRdb to 2013 to 2016). About the full investigation: In model experiments, template switching captured about one uniquely barcoded TCR beta cDNA molecule for every two T cells. The study measured age-related changes in TCR beta repertoire diversity using deep sequencing normalized with unique cDNA molecular identifiers. The donors were split into four age groups: young (average 16 years), middle-aged (nearly 40), aged (roughly 68) and long-lived (82). Using the same blood draw, the study looked at two additional independent replicas of 1 million unique cDNA reads for two donors, one aged 18 to 30 and the other aged 80 or older. Results and caveats for the whole study, not just this receptor: As age increased, observed TCR beta diversity per million T cells dropped in a roughly linear way, and a significant reduction was already evident by age roughly 36. Estimates of total diversity based on one million sequenced T cells were considered lower bounds and underestimates. A strong correlation was found between observed TCR beta diversity and the percentage of naive T cells measured by flow cytometry. Compared with the aged group, the long-lived group had more naive CD4+ T cells, fewer expanded clones and increased TCR diversity, a pattern suggesting age selection. Conclusive comparison of naive and antigen-experienced compartments was prevented by the profiling of bulk unsorted PBMCs. Because the CMV infection status of the donors was unknown, age-related changes in expanded clonotypes may potentially have been confounded.

Libraries came from 5' RACE. TCRdb shows the sequencer as Illumina HiSeq 2500. A second PCR of about 6 to 11 cycles was performed with a sample-barcoded 5' primer and a J-beta primer mix. A template-switch 5' adaptor carrying 12 random nucleotides introduced a unique molecular identifier onto each TCR beta cDNA molecule. At least 2.5 million CDR3-containing paired-end reads were obtained from each sample. First-strand cDNA was synthesized from all RNA with the Mint cDNA synthesis kit, primed by a TRBC-specific oligonucleotide. All cDNA was treated with uracil-DNA glycosylase and then went through a first 18-cycle PCR with the universal primers M1SS and BC2_uni_R. Turning to the authors' computational methods: For normalization, 1 million high-quality reads were randomly selected from each sample, with every read carrying a distinct molecular identifier. Instead of being binned into consensus sequences, reads with shared molecular identifiers were discarded. CDR3 identification, clonotype clustering and error correction used MiTCR with a Q25 quality threshold and the strictest error-elimination algorithm. A nonparametric unseen species model using Euler transformation provided a lower-bound estimate of total TCR beta diversity. TCRdb itself trimmed the public reads at Q25 with fastp, ran MiXCR and retained productive beta chains. Records with the same CDR3 protein are collapsed into one entry carrying the most frequent genes and DNA. The authors' filters were not applied to this entry. The sample table records around 1,000,000 distinct CDR3 sequences; approximately 26% of these occur just once. The top ten constitute about 0.69% of the sample.

This clonotype occurred a few times. Which antigen it targets is not known. Qualities for individual bases were not recorded, and no much larger clone is one base off. The donors were roughly 38 Caucasian individuals from Russia, aged roughly 6 to 100 years, who were systemically healthy. Each donor gave 8 to 10 milliliters of peripheral blood, drawn into EDTA-treated Vacutainer tubes. Ficoll-Paque density-gradient centrifugation was used to isolate PBMCs, with at least 7 million obtained per sample. Trizol reagent was used to extract total RNA from the PBMCs, yielding at least 6 micrograms per sample. Naive CD45RAhigh/CD27high T cell percentages were measured by flow cytometry on a PBMC aliquot from every donor. The CDR3 contains 16 residues, cysteine and phenylalanine counted. Only CDR3 DNA is held: 48 bases, read in frame from base 1. The V end gives up 5 bases and the J end 0 bases, leaving 7 bases in the junction not matched to a gene.

This sample also appeared in a second study, on T cells of mothers and their children. Drawing on the second study: Donors were nine systemically healthy Caucasian individuals: three mothers and their six children. cDNA synthesis consumed the entire amount of extracted RNA, loaded at approximately 1.5 ug RNA in each 15 ul reaction. In the second PCR, sample barcodes and 2-4 random nucleotides were introduced via the M1S primer. More than 8 million TCR beta CDR3 reads were obtained from each mother, and approximately 3 million reads were obtained from each child. Thymic selection similarly shapes TCR recombination output in related and unrelated pairs, with minor effect from inherited differences. Normalized repertoire overlap was always slightly but never significantly higher in related than unrelated mother-child pairs. With a sensitivity of approximately 100 clones per million clonotypes, no persistent microchimeric T cell clones were detected. In the study, deep NGS was used to compare the TCR beta repertoires of mothers and children, and features distinguishing related mother-child pairs from unrelated individuals were sought. On average, the children were about 10 +/- 4 years old, while the mothers were roughly 36 +/- 4 years old. After adapters were ligated using NEBNext reagents, the libraries underwent 100+100 nt paired-end sequencing on an Illumina HiSeq 2000. Mother and child libraries were prepared a month apart and sequenced in separate runs to prevent cross-contamination. For each donor, somewhere between roughly 450,000 and 2,200,000 distinct TCR beta clonotypes were identified. Naive TCR beta clonotypes were estimated from low-frequency clonotypes matched to each donor's FACS-determined naive share, without sorting.

The source material was blood. The TCR originated in a girl aged 2-10 years in good health. This chain is built from TRBV12-3 or TRBV12-4 and TRBJ2-1; 7 of the junction bases match TRBD1. The CDR3 in this case is CASSASRTGSYNEQFF. The sequence in DNA is TGTGCCAGCAGTGCCTCGAGGACAGGCTCCTACAATGAGCAGTTCTTC.